This TCR beta chain was captured by sequencing in a study of cytomegalovirus exposure and HLA in healthy donors (dated by TCRdb to the late 2010s). For the study in its entirety: In an earlier analysis of 587 of the donors, approximately 300 Gb of sequence data and 95 million to 130 million unique TCR beta sequences from 180 million or so T cells were reported. On average, around 240,000 unique TCR beta nucleotide sequences were sequenced per donor among a few hundred genotyped donors of the cohort, with approximately 18% of those sequences being non-productive. Besides the first cohort of 500 to 700 subjects, a separate validation cohort made up of roughly 130 different subjects was used. Donor age, sex, ethnicity and CMV serostatus were compiled together with the repertoire data. The number of donors typed differed by locus, with about 620-630 for A, B, C, DRB1 and DQB1, over 500 for DQA1, 606 for DPA1, and under 490 for DPB1. To study patterns of TCR occurrence, a later analysis re-analyzed previously published TCR beta repertoires from around 700 donors and added high-resolution HLA genotyping. In the later analysis, no new phenotypic data were used to find candidate immune exposures; instead, reliance was placed on TCR beta sequences and their occurrence across donors. Every repertoire in the discovery cohort had been generated on one and the same sequencing platform. In a later genetic analysis, genome-wide SNP genotypes for 398 of the 666 donors were used, and that subset was treated as a discovery cohort. Approximately 300 gigabases of sequencing data and around 88 million unique TCR sequences made up an early release that covered over 550 HLA-typed donors. To predict cytomegalovirus infection status, the study brought together high-throughput TCR immunosequencing, statistical association of individual TCRs with disease status, and machine learning. Among the roughly 400 genotyped donors, under 90% belonged to the genetic ancestry cluster associated with self-reported Caucasian donors. To decide whether each TCR beta V gene segment behaved as functional or pseudogenic, an earlier analysis of some 600 of the donors relied on high-throughput TCR beta sequencing. HLA typing covered class I and class II loci at four-digit resolution. Roughly 5 DR-DQ haplotypes were handled as single units for association and clustering because linkage in the cohort was strong. Using immunosequencing, the study profiled T cell repertoires from about 610 subjects and related those repertoires to cytomegalovirus serostatus. The study aimed to test whether signatures of past pathogen exposure could be identified by cataloging public T cell receptors. On the study overall, not on this receptor specifically: A total of 164 TCR beta chains were listed by the study as associated with cytomegalovirus. A later analysis found that HLA-associated TCR beta chains were more clonally expanded and had lower generation probabilities than equally common non-associated chains. When HLA alleles, especially DR and DQ, strongly co-occurred, attributing TCR associations to individual alleles was difficult. In a later genetic analysis, a missense DCLRE1C variant was associated with V-gene and J-gene trimming of TCR beta chains, and the association was replicated in an independent cohort. Three of the identified cytomegalovirus-associated TCR beta chains were confirmed in vitro to be specific for cytomegalovirus antigens. According to a later analysis, parvovirus B19, influenza, CMV and Epstein-Barr virus appeared linked to several top co-occurrence clusters. The 87-base-pair reads could not distinguish some IMGT-functional V segments, including TRBV6-2 and TRBV6-3, so those segments were excluded. A later genetic analysis reported fewer N-insertions in productive TCRs among donors in an Asian-associated ancestry cluster than the roughly 720-donor mean. Sequencing depth was assumed to be roughly uniform across donors in the presence/absence analyses, though that assumption may not hold. Because counts were too low, 15 to 20 rarely observed V segments, including chromosome 9 orphons, were left out of the earlier analysis of a few hundred of the donors. The authors suggested that the approach could potentially be generalized to other disease states and immunological phenotypes. Specific HLA alleles were associated with 18,000 or so TCR beta sequences at a false discovery rate of 0.05 in a later analysis. In an earlier analysis of approximately 590 of the donors, most TCR beta V segments appeared in productive rearrangements about 87% or about 30% of the time, broadly matching IMGT annotations. In a later analysis, the rate of TCR association differed among HLA loci, with DRB1 alleles having the most associated TCRs and HLA-C alleles having the fewest. A cluster of highly shared sequence variants was judged likely to be a technical artifact of the sequencing pipeline. Correlated functional status among segregating V segments might reflect linkage disequilibrium, but an unknown experimental factor could not be ruled out. Most TCR sequences were seen in very few donors, while some public TCRs were found in many individuals. In both the original and validation cohorts, the classifier was reported to diagnose cytomegalovirus status with high specificity and sensitivity. Immune exposure information for the cohort was limited to CMV serostatus. HLA typing was unavailable for some donors at each locus, so association tests used only the typed subset. In this cohort, only TCR beta chains were sequenced, and detectable features were limited by the absence of alpha or paired-chain data. According to a later analysis, most CMV-associated TCR beta chains appeared to be HLA-restricted, and the HLA associations seemed to be driven largely by CMV exposure. A further reported finding was that TCR beta sequences accurately predicted the HLA-A and HLA-B alleles for most subjects in the first cohort.

A word on this clone: Its binding antigen is unknown. No base qualities exist here, and no much larger clone lies one base off it.

The CDR3 covers 15 residues, taking in both the cysteine and the phenylalanine. Only the CDR3 DNA stays, 45 bases, in frame from base 1. V has 5 bases trimmed and J has 7 bases trimmed; junction bases matching no gene number 6. CDR1 MNHEY and CDR2 SMNVEV are derived from the germline V gene (reference sequence). The cohort was made up of 500 to 850 healthy bone marrow donors. At the time of sampling, every cohort member was nominally healthy, though immune exposures that went unrecorded were likely present. The donor was CMV seropositive and was included in the group of approximately 300 seropositive cohort members. Every donor gave a peripheral blood sample, and the peripheral blood mononuclear cells from that sample were used for TCR beta sequencing. Genomic DNA extraction from the blood cell samples was performed with the Qiagen DNeasy Blood Extraction Kit. The protocol used for the library was the immunoSEQ multiplex PCR assay. For the multiplex PCR, a mixture combining 60 forward primers for TCR Vbeta segments and 13 reverse primers for TCR Jbeta segments was used. A multiplex PCR assay on genomic DNA amplified the CDR3 region of rearranged TCR beta genes. The Illumina HiSeq System was used to sequence the amplified TCR beta libraries as 87-base-pair reads. The paper's data handling went like this. Across the 700 or so repertoires, a later analysis counted tens of millions of unique TCR beta chains, roughly 11 million of which were shared by at least two donors. Raw reads were error-corrected and collapsed into unique sequences with a nearest-neighbor algorithm that merged closely related sequences to remove PCR and sequencing errors. V, D and J gene segments were assigned by aligning CDR3 sequences to IMGT reference sequences. Each retained sequence needed at least a six-nucleotide match to both a V gene segment and a J gene segment. A rearrangement was called productive if the CDR3 had no stop codons and remained in frame with V and J, and every other rearrangement was called non-productive. CDR3 was defined by IMGT convention, running from the second conserved V-encoded cysteine to the conserved J-encoded phenylalanine. The earlier analysis of 587 of the donors excluded any sequence lacking an unambiguous match to a single V gene segment. An earlier analysis of fewer than 750 of the donors classified V segments as functional when productive rearrangements were above 56.7% and as segregating when the standard deviation between donors was above 5%. To diagnose cytomegalovirus status from the catalog of TCR beta chain sequences, a statistical classification framework was built. V and J gene assignment, in a later analysis, came from comparing TCR nucleotide sequences with IMGT/GENE-DB human TR gene sequences. Using the TCRdist pipeline, a later analysis assigned CDR3 sequences along with most-parsimonious VDJ recombination scenarios. In a later analysis, every TCR beta chain was defined by the combination of its CDR3 amino acid sequence and its V-gene family, and reads without a unique V-gene family were dropped. In a later analysis, around 600 highly shared, low-generation-probability nucleotide sequences were removed to address suspected cross-contamination and a sequencing artifact. For each public chain, a later analysis derived a clonal expansion index from normalized ranks of inferred template counts within each repertoire. A later analysis computed generation probabilities with a VDJ recombination model fitted to out-of-frame rearrangements, and checked the results against IGoR. In a later analysis, TCR-TCR, TCR-HLA and TCR-CMV co-occurrence was scored with hypergeometric tests, and a repertoire-size bias correction was applied to TCR pairs. False discovery rates were estimated in a later analysis by permuting HLA or CMV assignments 20 times. In a later analysis, co-occurring TCRs were grouped using DBSCAN, with TCRdist sequence similarity added in when clustering inside HLA-allele-positive subsets. Repertoires with fewer than 30,000 or more than 120,000 public chains, plus five repertoires with anomalous nucleotide sharing, were excluded from co-occurrence clustering. Entries here come from immuneACCESS through TCRdb and include only in-frame sequences with V and J called. Some clones fail to appear in such tables; in the studies checked, an unresolved V gene covers under half of the shortfall, and the cause of the remainder is unknown. The V and J calls and clone size are taken from that table; D and trimming were inferred from the DNA. This sample holds fewer than 200,000 clones; about 13% were observed only once. The ten largest account for 7.8% of the sample.

This receptor was obtained from a man aged 45-65 years in good health and CMV-seropositive. Sequencing was performed on PBMCs. The chain is encoded by TRBV27 joined to TRBJ2-4; 12 central bases correspond to TRBD2. CDR3 sequence: CASSRGLAGPNIQYF. The DNA sequence is TGTGCCAGCAGTCGAGGACTAGCGGGGCCGAACATTCAGTACTTC.